This entry features one T cell receptor (beta chain) sequence. Its cognate antigen has yet to be identified. Per-base quality was not reported, and no clone a single base away is much larger than it. This entry comes from a study of blood T cell repertoires in COVID-19 (dated by TCRdb to the early 2020s). A note on the overall study: Samples from collaborators originated in the United States, Italy and Spain and spanned both the acute and convalescent phases of COVID-19. The material from the prospective study consisted of cDNA or gDNA derived from T cells, B-cell-depleted T cells, or PBMCs. The dataset comprised deeply sampled blood TCRbeta repertoires from subjects exposed to, actively infected with, or recovered from COVID-19. The repertoires were released in a freely available public database intended as a resource for research on the immune response to SARS-CoV-2. Samples were obtained from the ongoing ImmuneRACE study (first 160 participants) and from approximately 1,200 subjects provided by 6 global collaborators. Nearly every sample came with metadata listing a de-identified subject ID, COVID-19 status, age in years and sex. Where HLA class I and class II types were available, the types were taken from metadata supplied by the sample provider, not from assay-based typing. General conclusions and limits of the study: The quantity of clinical and demographic metadata differed by source and by participant and was supplied without curation.

TCRbeta CDR3 regions were amplified from genomic DNA by means of the immunoSEQ Assay, a bias-controlled multiplex PCR. The published analysis was carried out like this. Within the assay, amplification of reference gene primers was used to estimate how many nucleated cells each sample contained. To quantify the absolute abundance of each unique TCRbeta CDR3 rearrangement, sequence reads were collapsed and filtered. Productive Simpson clonality was computed per sample as the square root of Simpson's diversity index over productive rearrangements. TCRdb mirrors the immuneACCESS table, restricted to in-frame sequences. Some clones are absent from its copies; in checked studies, under half trace to an unresolved V gene, and the reason for the others is unknown. D and trimming were read from the DNA, whereas the V and J calls and clone size are those reported in that table. Recorded for this sample are roughly 250,000 clones; 70% to 90% of them occurred a single time. Clones ranked in the top ten supply about 4.1% of the sample.

Participants in the prospective study were aged about 18 to 89 years, lived in 20 to 30 United States geographic areas, and enrolled through a virtual design. To assign participants to cohorts, the prospective study relied on clinical history that participants themselves reported in a screening survey and a study questionnaire. Recovered participants in ImmuneRACE Cohort 3 were defined as having two consecutive negative NP/OP PCR tests, clearance from a healthcare professional, or resolution of symptoms. In the prospective study, whole blood, serum and a nasopharyngeal or oropharyngeal swab were collected from each participant by mobile phlebotomists. Prospective study participants could optionally give additional blood draws and questionnaires over a 2-month period. Blood samples from the prospective study were shipped frozen or at room temperature prior to DNA extraction. Material: PBMCs or T cells enriched from blood (not recorded which). The sequence was collected from a woman aged 25 to 39 who had recovered from COVID-19.

The DNA is TGTGCCGCCCGACAGGGTCCCAATCAGCCCCAGCATTTT. Translated, it gives CAARQGPNQPQHF. The chain employs TRBV10-3 and TRBJ1-5, with TRBD1 matching 7 junction bases. Compared with germline, V lacks 11 bases and J lacks 3 bases; bases without a gene match: 7. CDR1 and CDR2, per the germline V gene, are ENHRY and SYGVKD. Its CDR3 holds 13 amino acids, cysteine through phenylalanine. The CDR3 DNA has 39 bases and is translated from base 1.